This TCR delta chain was recorded in a study of gamma-delta chains in newborns, infants, children. TCRdb made new clone calls on the reads using CATT. The repertoire has 8,500 to 14,000 delta-chain clones, over 8% of them found once; the top ten carry approximately 3.8%. This CDR3 is 18 amino acids long. V lost 2 bases, J lost 2 bases, and 7 bases stayed unmatched. CDR1 and CDR2 from the germline V gene are GEAIGNYY and EKD. Material: blood. The sequence came from a child who was a newborn, infant or young child, either healthy, febrile or measles-vaccinated (not recorded which). V gene TRDV2 combines with J gene TRDJ3, with 8 bases fitting TRDD3. The CDR3 DNA reads as TGTGCCTGTGACAAAATACTGGGGGCCGCCTGGGACACCCGACAGATGTTTTTC. Translated: CACDKILGAAWDTRQMFF.